The sequence of this TCR beta chain was determined in a study of blood T cell repertoires in COVID-19. Study context: Samples of COVID-19 (acute and convalescent) were obtained from the United States, Italy and Spain.

J gave up 1 base and V 3 bases, and 5 bases lay outside the gene matches. Germline CDR1 is MGHRA and CDR2 is YSYEKL. The CDR3 loop spans 15 amino acids. Per the authors' pipeline: Amplification of reference gene primers was used by the study to estimate nucleated cell counts. Data came from immunoSEQ multiplex PCR; TCRdb stores just in-frame clones and leaves some out. V, J and clone size are those of that table, while D and trimming were read from the DNA. The table includes some 240,000 clones, approximately 78% detected once. This chain connects TRBV4-1 to TRBJ1-2; 7 positions agree with TRBD1. Material: peripheral blood. The TCR comes from a woman aged 60-70 years with active or convalescent COVID-19. This CDR3 reads CASSQTGILNYGYTF. Here the CDR3 DNA reads TGCGCCAGCAGCCAGACAGGGATCCTTAACTATGGCTACACCTTC.